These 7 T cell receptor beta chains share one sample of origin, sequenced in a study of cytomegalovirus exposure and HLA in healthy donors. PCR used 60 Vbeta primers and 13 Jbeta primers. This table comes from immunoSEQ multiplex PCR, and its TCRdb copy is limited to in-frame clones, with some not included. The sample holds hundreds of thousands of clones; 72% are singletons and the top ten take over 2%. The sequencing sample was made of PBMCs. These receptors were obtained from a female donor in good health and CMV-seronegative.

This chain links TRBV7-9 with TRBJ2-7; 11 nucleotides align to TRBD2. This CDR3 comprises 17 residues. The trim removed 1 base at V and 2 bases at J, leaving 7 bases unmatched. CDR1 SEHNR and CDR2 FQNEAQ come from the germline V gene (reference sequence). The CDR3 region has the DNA TGTGCCAGCAGCTTAGGGGGGACTAGCGGTAAAACCTACGAGCAGTACTTC. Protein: CASSLGGTSGKTYEQYF.

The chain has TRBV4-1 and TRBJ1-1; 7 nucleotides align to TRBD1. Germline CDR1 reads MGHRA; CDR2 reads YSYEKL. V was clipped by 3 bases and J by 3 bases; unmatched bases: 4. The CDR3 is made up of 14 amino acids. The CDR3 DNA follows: TGCGCCAGCAGCCAGACAGGGTGGGACACTGAAGCTTTCTTT. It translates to CASSQTGWDTEAFF.

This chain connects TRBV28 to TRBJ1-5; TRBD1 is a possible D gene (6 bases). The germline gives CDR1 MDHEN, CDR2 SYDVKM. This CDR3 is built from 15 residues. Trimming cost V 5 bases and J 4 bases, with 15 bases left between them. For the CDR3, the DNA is TGTGCCAGCAGTGTCCCAGGGAGGGGGAATCAGCCCCAGCATTTT. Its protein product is CASSVPGRGNQPQHF.

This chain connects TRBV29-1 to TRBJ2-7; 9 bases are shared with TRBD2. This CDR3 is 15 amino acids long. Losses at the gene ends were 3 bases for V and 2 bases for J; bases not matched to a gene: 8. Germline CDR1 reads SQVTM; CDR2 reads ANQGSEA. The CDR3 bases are TGCAGCGTTGACGGGCTAGCGGGATTCCCCTACGAGCAGTACTTC. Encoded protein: CSVDGLAGFPYEQYF.

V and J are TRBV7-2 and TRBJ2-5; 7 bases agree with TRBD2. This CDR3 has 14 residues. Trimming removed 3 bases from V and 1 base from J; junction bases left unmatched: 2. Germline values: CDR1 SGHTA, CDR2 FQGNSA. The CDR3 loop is CASSFSGFQETQYF. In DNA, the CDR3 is TGTGCCAGCAGCTTTAGCGGGTTCCAAGAGACCCAGTACTTC.

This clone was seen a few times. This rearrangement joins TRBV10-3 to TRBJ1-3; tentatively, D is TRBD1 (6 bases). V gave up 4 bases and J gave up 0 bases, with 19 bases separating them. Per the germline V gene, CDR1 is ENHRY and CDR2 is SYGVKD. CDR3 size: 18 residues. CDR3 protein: CAISGPPTGQISGNTIYF. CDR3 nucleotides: TGTGCCATCAGTGGGCCTCCCACGGGACAAATCTCTGGAAACACCATATATTTT.

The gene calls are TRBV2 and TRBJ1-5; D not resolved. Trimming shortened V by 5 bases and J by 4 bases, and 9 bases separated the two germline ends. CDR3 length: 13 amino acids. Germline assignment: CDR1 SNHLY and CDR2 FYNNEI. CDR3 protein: CASSPQPNQPQHF. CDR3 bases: TGTGCCAGCAGTCCACAGCCGAATCAGCCCCAGCATTTT.